The source of this T cell receptor (beta chain) is a study of T-cell reconstitution after alpha-beta-depleted transplantation in children. There are 14 residues in the CDR3. CDR1 SGHRS and CDR2 YFSETQ come from the germline V gene. V was clipped by 3 bases and J by 5 bases; unmatched bases: 6. This clonotype was counted at least ten times. Unique molecular identifiers were built into the TCRbeta library. Via MiXCR, TCRdb re-called the PCR reads, giving one row per CDR3 protein. Among under 250,000 distinct CDR3 sequences listed, about 7% were seen once. The receptor's source is a boy between 2 and 10 years old with acute lymphoblastic leukemia, due to receive a stem cell transplant. Sample: PBMCs, taken before TCRalphabeta/CD19-depleted stem cell transplant. The rearrangement joins TRBV5-1 to TRBJ1-1, with 8 bases identical to TRBD1. CDR3 loop: CASSSGQGGTEAFF. The CDR3 DNA is TGCGCCAGCAGCTCCGGACAGGGCGGAACTGAAGCTTTCTTT.